Each of the 13 T cell receptor beta chains below was sequenced from the same sample in a study of naive and memory T cell subsets. An oligonucleotide containing a UMI was ligated to the 3' end of TCR cDNA. Ligated cDNA underwent four rounds of PCR with nested alpha and beta constant region primers and SP2. MiXCR, applied by TCRdb to the 5' RACE reads, yields one record per CDR3 protein. Here the sample spans 50,000 or so distinct CDR3 sequences, roughly 6.7% being singletons. These receptors originate from a male donor in good health.

The V gene is TRBV19, the J gene TRBJ1-4; D not certain. Germline CDR1 LNHDA, CDR2 SQIVND (reference sequence). Deletions cut 5 bases from V and 8 bases from J, with 18 bases between. This CDR3 has 15 amino acids. CDR3 sequence: CASSARGAGREKLFF. The CDR3 region has the DNA TGTGCCAGTAGTGCTCGAGGCGCCGGGCGGGAAAAACTGTTTTTT.

This clonotype was seen a handful of times. The chain uses TRBV4-2 and TRBJ2-1, with 8 bases lining up with TRBD2. The CDR3 covers 16 residues. V lost 1 base, J lost 8 bases, and 10 bases stayed unmatched. The germline V gene encodes CDR1 LGHNA and CDR2 YNFKEQ. The CDR3 spells CASSQAGGAFIYEQFF. In nucleotides, the CDR3 is TGTGCCAGCAGCCAAGCGGGGGGGGCGTTCATCTATGAGCAGTTCTTC.

The chain has TRBV6-2 or TRBV6-3 and TRBJ2-3; D possibly corresponds to TRBD2 (5 bases). CDR1 is MNHEY and CDR2 is SVGEGT in the germline V gene. Trimming left V 10 bases short and J 2 bases short, with 19 bases between. The CDR3 spans 15 residues. CDR3 DNA: TGTGCCATCAGCACTCGTCGGGGATACACAGATACGCAGTATTTT. Translated, it gives CAISTRRGYTDTQYF.

The sample holds one count of this clonotype. An end of the junction differs from the germline gene, which may be a read error. The chain employs TRBV3-1 and TRBJ1-2; 10 positions match TRBD1. CDR1 LGHDT and CDR2 YNNKEL come from the germline V gene (reference sequence). The CDR3 consists of 14 residues. In nucleotides, the CDR3 is TGTGCCAGCAGCACGACAGGGGGCGGCTATAGCTACACCTTC. It specifies CASSTTGGGYSYTF.

This clonotype has just a few counts. The chain has TRBV4-1 and TRBJ2-1; D unclear. The CDR3 extends over 16 amino acids. CDR1 MGHRA and CDR2 YSYEKL come from the germline V gene. Deletions cut 0 bases from V and 0 bases from J, with 9 bases between. The CDR3 DNA follows: TGCGCCAGCAGCCAAGAACCTCTTAGCTCCTACAATGAGCAGTTCTTC. It encodes CASSQEPLSSYNEQFF.

The chain combines TRBV29-1 with TRBJ1-2; TRBD1 aligns across 7 bases. Germline CDR1 is SQVTM and CDR2 is ANQGSEA. V trimming: 1 base; J trimming: 2 bases; junction bases outside the gene matches: 13. CDR3 size: 17 residues. CDR3 residues: CSVEGAVGRTGNYGYTF. CDR3 nucleotide sequence: TGCAGCGTTGAAGGGGCCGTTGGAAGGACAGGAAACTATGGCTACACCTTC.

In this sample, this clonotype turned up many times. The rearrangement uses TRBV6-5 and TRBJ2-1; no reliable D call. CDR3 length equals 16 residues. Trimming took off 4 bases at V and 10 bases at J, with 23 bases between the two ends. CDR1 and CDR2 from the germline V gene are MNHEY and SVGAGI. CDR3 in amino acids: CASSSSTGIGSGEQFF. The CDR3 coding sequence is TGTGCCAGCAGTTCCTCCACGGGTATAGGGTCAGGCGAGCAGTTCTTC.

Ten or more counts support this clonotype. The chain carries TRBV7-8 and TRBJ2-7, with TRBD2 matching over 7 bases. V was pared by 1 base and J by 0 bases, with 15 bases of the junction left unmatched. The length of the CDR3 is 19 residues. CDR1 is SGHVS and CDR2 is FQNEAQ in the germline V gene. In DNA form, the CDR3 reads TGTGCCAGCAGCTTAGAGGGAGGGACTCGAAGCCTAAGCTCCTACGAGCAGTACTTC. This codes for CASSLEGGTRSLSSYEQYF.

There are many counts of this clonotype. The V and J genes are TRBV21-1 and TRBJ2-7; the table names TRBD2, a call not compared with the DNA. TRBV21-1 is a pseudogene locus. This CDR3 region has 15 residues. CDR3 nucleotide sequence: TGTGCCAGCAGGCCTTTTTGGGCCCATCCCTACGAGCAGTACTTC. Its translation is CASRPFWAHPYEQYF.

This clonotype was seen many times. V gene TRBV19 combines with J gene TRBJ1-5, with a possible D match to TRBD1 (6 bases). This CDR3 is 14 amino acids long. Germline values: CDR1 LNHDA, CDR2 SQIVND (reference sequence). Between the trimmed V and J ends, which lost 4 bases and 7 bases, there was a span of 14 bases. The CDR3 sequence is CASSTMAQGQPQHF. CDR3 coding DNA: TGTGCCAGTAGTACGATGGCACAGGGACAGCCCCAGCATTTT.

Many counts were recorded for this clonotype. This sequence joins TRBV20-1 and TRBJ2-1; 10 bases map to TRBD2. The trim removed 4 bases at V and 2 bases at J, leaving 8 bases unmatched. The V gene's germline CDR1 is DFQATT and CDR2 SNEGSKA (reference sequence). CDR3 length equals 16 residues. This CDR3 reads CSANKLAGMAYNEQFF. As DNA, the CDR3 is TGCAGTGCTAATAAACTAGCGGGAATGGCCTACAATGAGCAGTTCTTC.

There are a few counts of this clonotype. The chain couples TRBV5-5 to TRBJ2-1, with D possibly called TRBD1 or TRBD2 (7 bases each). CDR3 length equals 16 residues. Germline V gene sequence: CDR1 SGHKS, CDR2 YYEKEE (reference sequence). Deletions cut 0 bases from V and 7 bases from J, with 17 bases between. In DNA, the CDR3 is TGTGCCAGCAGCTTGGGGCAGGGGGAGGGCCTGAATGAGCAGTTCTTC. Protein sequence: CASSLGQGEGLNEQFF.

This clonotype was picked up many times. V and J are TRBV7-9 and TRBJ1-5; D is uncertain. V shed 3 bases and J shed 7 bases, with 7 bases lying between them. The CDR3 is 12 amino acids. CDR1 is SEHNR, CDR2 FQNEAQ, per germline (reference sequence). DNA for the CDR3: TGTGCCAGCAGCTTGGAGCAGCAGCCCCAGCATTTT. Amino acid sequence: CASSLEQQPQHF.